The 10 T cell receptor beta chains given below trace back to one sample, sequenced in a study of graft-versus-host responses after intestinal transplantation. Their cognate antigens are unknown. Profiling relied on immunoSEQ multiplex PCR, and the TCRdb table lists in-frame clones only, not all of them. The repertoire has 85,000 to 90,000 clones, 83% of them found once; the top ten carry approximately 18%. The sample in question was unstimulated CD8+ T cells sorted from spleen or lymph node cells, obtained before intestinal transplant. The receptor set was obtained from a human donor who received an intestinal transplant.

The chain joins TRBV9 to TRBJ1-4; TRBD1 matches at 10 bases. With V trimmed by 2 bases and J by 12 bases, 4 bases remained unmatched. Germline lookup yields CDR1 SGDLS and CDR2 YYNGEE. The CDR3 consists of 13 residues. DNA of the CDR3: TGTGCCAGCAGCGTGGGACAGGGGAGTCAACTGTTTTTT. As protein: CASSVGQGSQLFF.

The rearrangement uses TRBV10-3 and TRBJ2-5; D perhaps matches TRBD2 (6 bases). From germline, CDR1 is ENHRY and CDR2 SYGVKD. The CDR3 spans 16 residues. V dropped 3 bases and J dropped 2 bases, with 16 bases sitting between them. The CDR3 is CAISDNWDLPQETQYF. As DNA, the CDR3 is TGTGCCATCAGTGACAATTGGGACTTGCCTCAAGAGACCCAGTACTTC.

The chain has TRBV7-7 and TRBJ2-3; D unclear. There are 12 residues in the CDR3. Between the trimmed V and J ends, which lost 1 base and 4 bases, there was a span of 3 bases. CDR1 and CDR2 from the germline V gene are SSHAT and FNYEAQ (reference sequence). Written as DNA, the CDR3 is TGTGCCAGCAGCTTAGTACCAGATACGCAGTATTTT. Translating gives CASSLVPDTQYF.

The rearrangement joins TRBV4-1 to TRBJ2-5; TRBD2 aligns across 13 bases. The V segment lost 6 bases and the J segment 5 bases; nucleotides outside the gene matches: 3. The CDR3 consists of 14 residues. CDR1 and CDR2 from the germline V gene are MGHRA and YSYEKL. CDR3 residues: CASSRTSGSETQYF. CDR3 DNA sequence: TGCGCCAGCAGTCGGACTAGCGGGAGTGAGACCCAGTACTTC.

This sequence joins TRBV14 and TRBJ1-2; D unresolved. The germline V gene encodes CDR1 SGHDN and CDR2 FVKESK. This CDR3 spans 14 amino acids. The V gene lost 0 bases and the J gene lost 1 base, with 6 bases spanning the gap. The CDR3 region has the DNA TGTGCCAGCAGCCAAGAAGGCTTTAACTATGGCTACACCTTC. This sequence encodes CASSQEGFNYGYTF.

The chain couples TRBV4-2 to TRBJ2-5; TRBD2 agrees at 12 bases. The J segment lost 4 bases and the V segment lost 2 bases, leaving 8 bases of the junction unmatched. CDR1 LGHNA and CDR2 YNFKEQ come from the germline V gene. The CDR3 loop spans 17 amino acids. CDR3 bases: TGTGCCAGCAGCCAACAGACTAGCGGGAGCATTCGAGAGACCCAGTACTTC. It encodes CASSQQTSGSIRETQYF.

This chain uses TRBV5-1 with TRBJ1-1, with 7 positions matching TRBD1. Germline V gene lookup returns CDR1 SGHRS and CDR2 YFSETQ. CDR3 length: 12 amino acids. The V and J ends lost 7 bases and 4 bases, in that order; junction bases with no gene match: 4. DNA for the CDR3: TGCGCCAGCGGCAGGGGGTCCACTGAAGCTTTCTTT. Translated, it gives CASGRGSTEAFF. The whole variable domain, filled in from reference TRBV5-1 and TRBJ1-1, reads KAGVTQTPRYLIKTRGQQVTLSCSPISGHRSVSWYQQTPGQGLQFLFEYFSETQRNKGNFPGRFSGRQFSNSRSEMNVSTLELGDSALYLCASGRGSTEAFFGQGTRLTVV.

The DNA for the CDR3 is TGTGCCAGCACCATAGCTAGCGGGAGGAAGGAGACCCAGTACTTC. Its translation is CASTIASGRKETQYF. V gene TRBV6-6 combines with J gene TRBJ2-5; 11 nucleotides match TRBD2. Germline CDR1 is MNHNY and CDR2 is SVGAGI (reference sequence). There are 15 residues in the CDR3. Losses at the gene ends were 7 bases for V and 5 bases for J; bases not matched to a gene: 9.

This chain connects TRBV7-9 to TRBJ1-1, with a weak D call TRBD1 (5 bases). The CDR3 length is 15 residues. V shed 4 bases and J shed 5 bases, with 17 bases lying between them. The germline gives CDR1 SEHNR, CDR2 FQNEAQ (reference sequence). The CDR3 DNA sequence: TGTGCCAGCAGCTATCCCCCCGGGGGTGGTACTGAAGCTTTCTTT. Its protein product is CASSYPPGGGTEAFF.

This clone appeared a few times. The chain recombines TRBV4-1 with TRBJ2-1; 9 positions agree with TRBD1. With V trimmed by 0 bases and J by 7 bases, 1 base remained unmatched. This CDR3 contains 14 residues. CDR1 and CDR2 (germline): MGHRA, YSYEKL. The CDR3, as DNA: TGCGCCAGCAGCCAAGAACAGGGGGCGAATGAGCAGTTCTTC. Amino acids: CASSQEQGANEQFF.